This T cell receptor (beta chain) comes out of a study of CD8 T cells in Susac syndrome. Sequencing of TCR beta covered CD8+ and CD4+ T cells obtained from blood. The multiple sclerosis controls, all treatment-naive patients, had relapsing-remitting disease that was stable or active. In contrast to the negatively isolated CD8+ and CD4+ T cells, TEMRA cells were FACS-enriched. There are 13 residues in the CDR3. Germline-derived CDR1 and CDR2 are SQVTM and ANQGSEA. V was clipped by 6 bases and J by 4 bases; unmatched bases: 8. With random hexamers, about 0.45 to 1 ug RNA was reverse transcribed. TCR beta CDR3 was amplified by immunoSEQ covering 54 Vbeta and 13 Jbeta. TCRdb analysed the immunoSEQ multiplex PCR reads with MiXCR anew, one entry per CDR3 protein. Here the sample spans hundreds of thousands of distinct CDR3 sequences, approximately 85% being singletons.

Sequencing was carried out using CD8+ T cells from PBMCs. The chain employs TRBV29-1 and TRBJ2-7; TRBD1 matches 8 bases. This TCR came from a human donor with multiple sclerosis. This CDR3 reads CSVQFRGRYEQYF. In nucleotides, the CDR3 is TGCAGCGTCCAGTTCAGGGGGCGGTACGAGCAGTACTTC.